The next 12 T cell receptor beta chains were all read from a single sample in a study of vaccination and CD4 T cells after COVID-19. Their cognate antigens are unknown. Treatment specified: approximately 10-day PBMC culture with coronavirus spike peptide pools or control peptides (ViraFEST assay). Sequencing of cultured CD4+ T cell DNA used the Oncomine TCR Beta short-read assay. One entry per CDR3 protein, called by TCRdb with MiXCR from the PCR reads. Seen here are some 15,000 distinct CDR3 sequences, roughly 80% observed once, and the top ten hold around 9.5%. This specimen consisted of CD4+ T cells from blood, cultured in vitro, obtained after SARS-CoV-2 vaccination. These receptor sequences come from a human donor who received a COVID-19 vaccine.

The genes are TRBV6-1 and TRBJ1-2; no firm D call. CDR1 and CDR2 from the germline V gene are MNHNS and SASEGT. Trimming pared 7 bases from V and 4 bases from J, leaving 13 bases between. This CDR3 comprises 13 residues. For the CDR3, the DNA is TGTGCCAGCATAGCGAGGTTAACCTATGGCTACACCTTC. It yields the protein CASIARLTYGYTF.

In this sample, this clonotype turned up once. This chain joins TRBV15 and TRBJ2-1; TRBD2 aligns across 7 bases. Per the germline V gene, CDR1 is LNHNV and CDR2 is YYDKDF (reference sequence). CDR3 size: 16 residues. Trimming removed 4 bases from V and 0 bases from J; junction bases left unmatched: 6. CDR3: CATSNSGVSSYNEQFF. The CDR3, as DNA: TGTGCCACCAGCAACAGCGGGGTTAGCTCCTACAATGAGCAGTTCTTC. Full variable domain (missing parts from reference TRBV15 and TRBJ2-1): DAMVIQNPRYQVTQFGKPVTLSCSQTLNHNVMYWYQQKSSQAPKLLFHYYDKDFNNEADTPDNFQSRRPNTSFCFLDIRSPGLGDTAMYLCATSNSGVSSYNEQFFGPGTRLTVL.

The V gene is TRBV24-1, the J gene TRBJ2-5; D gene ambiguous. V lost 3 bases to trimming and J lost 5 bases, with 9 bases between them. Looked up from germline, CDR1 is KGHDR and CDR2 is SFDVKD. CDR3 size: 13 residues. The DNA of the CDR3 is TGTGCCACCAGTGATGGTGGTGTGGAGACCCAGTACTTC. It yields the protein CATSDGGVETQYF.

The chain links TRBV6-5 to TRBJ1-4; D might be TRBD1 (5 bases). This CDR3 is 16 amino acids long. V was cut by 0 bases and J by 2 bases, with 10 bases left in between. CDR1 and CDR2 from the germline V gene are MNHEY and SVGAGI. CDR3 DNA: TGTGCCAGCAGTTACTCAACGACAGAGACTAATGAAAAACTGTTTTTT. As protein: CASSYSTTETNEKLFF.

The rearrangement joins TRBV24-1 to TRBJ2-3; tentative D call: TRBD1 (6 bases). The V gene's germline CDR1 is KGHDR and CDR2 SFDVKD. There are 15 residues in the CDR3. Between the trimmed V and J ends, which lost 0 bases and 2 bases, there was a span of 8 bases. CDR3 DNA sequence: TGTGCCACCAGTGATTTGGACAGGAACACAGATACGCAGTATTTT. Amino acid sequence: CATSDLDRNTDTQYF.

V gene TRBV25-1 combines with J gene TRBJ2-3, with D tentatively TRBD1 (6 bases). V gave up 1 base and J gave up 2 bases, with 10 bases separating them. The V gene's germline CDR1 is MGHDK and CDR2 SYGVNS. This CDR3 contains 15 residues. The CDR3 loop reads CASSESSGATDTQYF. For the CDR3, the DNA is TGTGCCAGCAGTGAATCCTCAGGGGCCACAGATACGCAGTATTTT.

The chain combines TRBV6-1 with TRBJ1-1, with a possible D match to TRBD1 (5 bases). CDR3 length: 14 amino acids. The germline V gene encodes CDR1 MNHNS and CDR2 SASEGT. V was trimmed by 6 bases and J by 4 bases, leaving 15 bases between them. CDR3 DNA: TGTGCCAGCAGAAAGTTAGGGGCGCCCACTGAAGCTTTCTTT. It codes for CASRKLGAPTEAFF.

This clonotype is labeled as medium-sized (0.01 to 0.1%). The gene calls are TRBV7-6 and TRBJ2-5; TRBD2 agrees at 13 bases. The CDR3 extends over 13 amino acids. Germline values: CDR1 SGHVS, CDR2 FNYEAQ. Losses at the gene ends were 4 bases for V and 7 bases for J; bases not matched to a gene: 0. The CDR3 region is CASSWTSGGTQYF. CDR3 DNA sequence: TGTGCCAGCAGCTGGACTAGCGGGGGGACCCAGTACTTC. Full variable domain (missing parts from reference TRBV7-6 and TRBJ2-5): GAGVSQSPRYKVTKRGQDVALRCDPISGHVSLYWYRQALGQGPEFLTYFNYEAQQDKSGLPNDRFSAERPEGSISTLTIQRTEQRDSAMYRCASSWTSGGTQYFGPGTRLLVL.

CDR3 DNA sequence: TGTGCCAGCAGTGGCGTGCAGAGCACCGGGGAGCTGTTTTTT. Protein sequence: CASSGVQSTGELFF. The rearrangement joins TRBV2 to TRBJ2-2; D not resolved. The CDR3 covers 14 residues. V lost 4 bases to trimming and J lost 4 bases, with 10 bases between them. CDR1 SNHLY and CDR2 FYNNEI come from the germline V gene.

J is TRBJ1-1 and V is TRBV6-1; 7 bases line up with TRBD1. This CDR3 contains 14 residues. V shed 5 bases, J shed 6 bases, and the junction held 9 bases outside the gene matches. The germline V gene encodes CDR1 MNHNS and CDR2 SASEGT. In DNA, the CDR3 is TGTGCCAGCAGTCACAGGGGTGGGTTGGCTGAAGCTTTCTTT. It is translated as CASSHRGGLAEAFF.

This chain joins TRBV7-9 and TRBJ1-1; possibly TRBD1 for D (5 bases). Between the trimmed V and J ends, which lost 7 bases and 4 bases, there was a span of 10 bases. The CDR3 is 12 amino acids. Germline V gene sequence: CDR1 SEHNR, CDR2 FQNEAQ (reference sequence). CDR3 residues: CASTLGGTEAFF. CDR3 coding DNA: TGTGCCAGCACCCTCGGGGGCACTGAAGCTTTCTTT. Full variable domain (rest looked up from reference TRBV7-9 and TRBJ1-1): DTGVSQNPRHKITKRGQNVTFRCDPISEHNRLYWYRQTLGQGPEFLTYFQNEAQLEKSRLLSDRFSAERPKGSFSTLEIQRTEQGDSAMYLCASTLGGTEAFFGQGTRLTVV.

This clonotype was found a few times. CDR3 nucleotide sequence: TGTGCCAGCAGCTTAGAGGACGATACGCAGTATTTT. This sequence encodes CASSLEDDTQYF. The rearrangement uses TRBV7-2 and TRBJ2-3; no definite D call. V was shortened by 1 base and J by 6 bases, with 5 bases between the two germline ends. CDR3 length: 12 amino acids. The germline gives CDR1 SGHTA, CDR2 FQGNSA.